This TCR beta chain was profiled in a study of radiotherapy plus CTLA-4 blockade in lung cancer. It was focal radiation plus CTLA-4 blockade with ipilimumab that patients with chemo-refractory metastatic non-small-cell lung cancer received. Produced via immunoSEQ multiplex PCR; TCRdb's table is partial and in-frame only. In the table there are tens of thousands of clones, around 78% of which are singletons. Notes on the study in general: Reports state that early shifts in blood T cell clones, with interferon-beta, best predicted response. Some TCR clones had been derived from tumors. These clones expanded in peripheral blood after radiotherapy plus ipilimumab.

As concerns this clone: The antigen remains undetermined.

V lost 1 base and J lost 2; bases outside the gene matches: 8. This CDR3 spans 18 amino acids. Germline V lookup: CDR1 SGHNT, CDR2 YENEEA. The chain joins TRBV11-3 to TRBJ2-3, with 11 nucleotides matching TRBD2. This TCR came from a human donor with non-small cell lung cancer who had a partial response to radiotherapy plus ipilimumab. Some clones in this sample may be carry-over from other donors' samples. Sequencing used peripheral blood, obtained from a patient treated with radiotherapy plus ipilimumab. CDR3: CASSLVRGLAGPTDTQYF. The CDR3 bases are TGTGCCAGCAGCTTAGTGCGAGGACTAGCGGGCCCCACAGATACGCAGTATTTT.